Each of the 5 T cell receptor beta chains below was sequenced from the same sample in a study of blood T cell repertoires in COVID-19. TCRdb's table, derived via immunoSEQ multiplex PCR, lists solely in-frame clones and lacks some. The sample contains approximately 99,000 clones, around 84% of which appear only once. Sequencing was carried out using peripheral blood. These receptors were collected from a woman aged 60-75 years in a cohort sampled during active or convalescent COVID-19.

The chain couples TRBV5-1 to TRBJ1-5; TRBD1 matches 9 bases. The ends lost 4 bases at V and 6 bases at J; junction bases unmatched: 8. The germline gives CDR1 SGHRS, CDR2 YFSETQ. The CDR3 runs to 15 residues. The CDR3 region has the DNA TGCGCCAGCAGCAGGGGGACAGGGAAGGGTCAGCCCCAGCATTTT. The encoded protein is CASSRGTGKGQPQHF. Complete variable domain (other parts from reference TRBV5-1 and TRBJ1-5): KAGVTQTPRYLIKTRGQQVTLSCSPISGHRSVSWYQQTPGQGLQFLFEYFSETQRNKGNFPGRFSGRQFSNSRSEMNVSTLELGDSALYLCASSRGTGKGQPQHFGDGTRLSIL.

V is TRBV20-1 and J is TRBJ1-2; 8 bases fit TRBD1. The germline CDR1 and CDR2 sequences are DFQATT and SNEGSKA (reference sequence). The CDR3 consists of 16 residues. V lost 3 bases, J lost 0 bases, and 9 bases stayed unmatched. The CDR3 protein is CSASPRQGKANYGYTF. CDR3 nucleotide sequence: TGCAGTGCTAGTCCCCGACAGGGGAAGGCTAACTATGGCTACACCTTC.

This sequence joins TRBV28 and TRBJ2-2, with a possible D match to TRBD2 (6 bases). Looked up from germline, CDR1 is MDHEN and CDR2 is SYDVKM. V was trimmed by 8 bases and J by 5 bases, leaving 15 bases between them. The CDR3 length is 14 residues. DNA for the CDR3: TGTGCCAGCCACGGGACGGCGGGGACCGGGGAGCTGTTTTTT. Translating it yields CASHGTAGTGELFF.

This clone was counted a few times. V is TRBV6-5 and J is TRBJ2-1; 9 bases align to TRBD2. V gave up 4 bases and J gave up 3 bases; unmatched junction bases: 7. There are 16 residues in the CDR3. Germline lookup yields CDR1 MNHEY and CDR2 SVGAGI. For the CDR3, the DNA is TGTGCCAGCAGTTCTCGCGGTAGCGGGAGCTACAATGAGCAGTTCTTC. The encoded protein is CASSSRGSGSYNEQFF.

The chain employs TRBV5-4 and TRBJ2-3, with 11 bases that match TRBD2. This CDR3 region has 18 residues. Per germline, CDR1 SGHNT and CDR2 YYREEE (reference sequence). Unmatched junction bases numbered 15, after V lost 5 bases and J lost 4 bases. This CDR3 reads CASRRTSGPQISPDTQYF. DNA of the CDR3: TGTGCCAGCAGGAGGACTAGCGGGCCTCAAATCAGTCCAGATACGCAGTATTTT.